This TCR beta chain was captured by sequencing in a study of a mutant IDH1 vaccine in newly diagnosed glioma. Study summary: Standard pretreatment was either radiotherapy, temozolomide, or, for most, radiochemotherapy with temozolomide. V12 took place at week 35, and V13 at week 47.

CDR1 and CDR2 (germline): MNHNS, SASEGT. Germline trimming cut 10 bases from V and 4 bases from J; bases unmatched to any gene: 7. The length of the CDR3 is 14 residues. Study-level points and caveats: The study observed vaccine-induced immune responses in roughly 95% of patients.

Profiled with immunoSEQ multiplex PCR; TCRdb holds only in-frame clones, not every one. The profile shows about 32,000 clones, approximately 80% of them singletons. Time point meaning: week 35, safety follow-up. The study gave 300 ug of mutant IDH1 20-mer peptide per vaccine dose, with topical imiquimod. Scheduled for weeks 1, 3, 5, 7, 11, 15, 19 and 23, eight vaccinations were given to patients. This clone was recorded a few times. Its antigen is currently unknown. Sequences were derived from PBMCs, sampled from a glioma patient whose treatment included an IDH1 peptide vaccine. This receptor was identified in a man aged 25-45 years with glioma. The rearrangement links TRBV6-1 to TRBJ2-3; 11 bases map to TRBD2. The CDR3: CAIQTSGSADTQYF. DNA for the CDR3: TGTGCCATACAAACTAGCGGGAGCGCAGATACGCAGTATTTT.